This is a list of T cell receptor beta chains from one sample in a study of PD-L1 blockade in urothelial cancer. TCRdb's copy holds only in-frame clones and misses some; the assay was immunoSEQ multiplex PCR. This table has 40,000 or so clones, over 75% appearing once. The sequencing here drew on PBMCs, taken around atezolizumab (anti-PD-L1) treatment. These TCRs come from a man in his 70s with urothelial cancer. Each CDR3 is given with its conserved first and last residue. A D gene is named only where the DNA matches it firmly. Clone size is not always given. Where it is, it says once, few, many or a class for expanded clones.

clone_size j_call d_call v_call cdr3_nt cdr3_aa
- TRBJ2-5 - TRBV2 TGTGCCAGCCGGGGACTCCGGCAAGAGACCCAGTACTTC CASRGLRQETQYF
- TRBJ2-7 - TRBV2 TGTGCCAGCTCACCTGCGCCCTCTCGCGAGCAGTACTTC CASSPAPSREQYF
- TRBJ2-1 - TRBV2 TGTGCCAGCAGTACTAGCAGGTCTCGGGATGAGCAGTTCTTC CASSTSRSRDEQFF
- TRBJ2-7 TRBD1 TRBV9 TGTGCCAGCAGCTCTACAGGGGGAGAGCAGTACTTC CASSSTGGEQYF
- TRBJ1-3 TRBD1 TRBV7-2 TGTGCCAGCAGCTTAGACAGGGGCACTGGAAACACCATATATTTT CASSLDRGTGNTIYF
- TRBJ1-2 - TRBV28 TGTGCCAGCACCTCCCTCCCGCCAGCTAACTATGGCTACACCTTC CASTSLPPANYGYTF
- TRBJ1-2 TRBD1 TRBV5-1 TGCGCCAGCAGCTTGGATGCAGGGGGCCTTGGTGGCTACACCTTC CASSLDAGGLGGYTF
- TRBJ2-3 TRBD2 TRBV19 TGTGCCAGTGTCCGGACTAGCGGGAGTGGGTATACGCAGTATTTT CASVRTSGSGYTQYF
- TRBJ1-5 - TRBV7-2 TGTGCCAGCAGCGAAGAAGGTTCGGGTCTGCAGCCCCAGCATTTT CASSEEGSGLQPQHF
once TRBJ2-1 TRBD1 TRBV6-5 TGTGCCAGCAGTTACCCCGGGACAGGGTTGTTCTTC CASSYPGTGLFF
- TRBJ2-3 TRBD2 TRBV11-2 TGTGCCAGCAGCCCAGTTGGGCTAGCGGGGGGGCGAAAAGATACGCAGTATTTT CASSPVGLAGGRKDTQYF
- TRBJ2-3 TRBD2 TRBV4-1 TGCGCCAGCAGCCAAGATGGGGCGGGAGGCGGTACAGATACGCAGTATTTT CASSQDGAGGGTDTQYF
- TRBJ1-3 - TRBV25-1 TGTGCCAGCAGTGAATTCGGGGGTGCGGGTGGAAACACCATATATTTT CASSEFGGAGGNTIYF
- TRBJ1-5 - TRBV5-5 TGTGCCAGCAGCCCCTTTGCCAGGGCAACGAATCAGCCCCAGCATTTT CASSPFARATNQPQHF
once TRBJ2-6 - TRBV18 TGTGCCAGCTCACCACCGGGAGAGACTGGGGCCAACGTCCTGACTTTC CASSPPGETGANVLTF
- TRBJ2-6 - TRBV6-1 TGTGCCATCCTAGTTTTCTCTGGGGCCAACGTCCTGACTTTC CAILVFSGANVLTF
few TRBJ2-5 TRBD2 TRBV2 TGTGCCAGCAGTGTCCGGGGGGGGGCCCAGTACTTC CASSVRGGAQYF
once TRBJ1-2 TRBD1 TRBV28 TGTGCCAGCAGTTTAGGACAGGGGGTTAACTATGGCTACACCTTC CASSLGQGVNYGYTF
- TRBJ2-2 TRBD2 TRBV29-1 TGCAGCGTTGTTGGGGGGGGGAACACCGGGGAGCTGTTTTTT CSVVGGGNTGELFF
- TRBJ2-5 - TRBV27 TGTGCCAGCAGTTACCAGGGGCAAGAGACCCAGTACTTC CASSYQGQETQYF
- TRBJ1-5 TRBD1 TRBV28 TGTGCCAGCACCCTACCGGGACAGATAGCGACTAGCAATCAGCCCCAGCATTTT CASTLPGQIATSNQPQHF
- TRBJ2-2 TRBD1 TRBV2 TGTGCCAGCAGCCCTAAGACAGGGAAGAACACCGGGGAGCTGTTTTTT CASSPKTGKNTGELFF
- TRBJ2-5 - TRBV9 TGTGCCAGCAGCGTAGGCCAGGGCCAAGAGACCCAGTACTTC CASSVGQGQETQYF
once TRBJ2-1 - TRBV7-2 TGTGCCAGCAGCTTAGGGGAGAGCTCCTACAATGAGCAGTTCTTC CASSLGESSYNEQFF
- TRBJ2-1 TRBD2 TRBV13 TGTGCCAGCAGCTTAGAAGGGGCTAGCGGGAGTTCCTACAATGAGCAGTTCTTC CASSLEGASGSSYNEQFF
- TRBJ1-1 - TRBV9 TGTGCCAGCAGCGTAGCTTCAGGCTTCACTGAAGCTTTCTTT CASSVASGFTEAFF
few TRBJ1-2 TRBD1 TRBV9 TGTGCCAGCAGCCGTATAATAACAGGGGAGAGCGGCTACACCTTC CASSRIITGESGYTF
- TRBJ2-7 TRBD1 TRBV5-8 TGTGCCAGCAGCGGGCCGGGACAGAGGAACGAGCAGTACTTC CASSGPGQRNEQYF
- TRBJ2-6 - TRBV14 TGTGCCAGCAGCCAAGATCAAGGACAGCCTGGGGCCAACGTCCTGACTTTC CASSQDQGQPGANVLTF
- TRBJ2-3 - TRBV4-2 TGTGCCAGCAGCCCCCGTGAGAGTGGAGCTAGCACAGATACGCAGTATTTT CASSPRESGASTDTQYF
- TRBJ1-2 TRBD1 TRBV4-3 TGCGCCAGCAGCCAAGAGGCAGGGGGCAGGAGCTACACCTTC CASSQEAGGRSYTF
once TRBJ2-3 - TRBV5-8 TGTGCCAGCAGCTTGGTTGGGGGGGCCATAGATACGCAGTATTTT CASSLVGGAIDTQYF
- TRBJ2-6 TRBD1 TRBV9 TGTGCCAGCAGCGAAGATTCCAGGGGGACTGGGGCCAACGTCCTGACTTTC CASSEDSRGTGANVLTF
- TRBJ1-3 - TRBV7-9 TGTGCCAGCAGCTTAAGAAGAGACCAGGAACCGCATTTT CASSLRRDQEPHF
few TRBJ2-2 - TRBV30 TGTGCCTGGAGTCGACAGAACACCGGGGAGCTGTTTTTT CAWSRQNTGELFF